These T cell receptor beta chains were read from a single sample in a study of radiotherapy plus CTLA-4 blockade in lung cancer. Sequencing was performed with immunoSEQ multiplex PCR; in TCRdb, only in-frame clones are kept and a portion is missing. The sample records 80,000 or so clones, 60% to 85% being singletons. The sequencing here drew on peripheral blood, taken from a patient treated with radiotherapy plus ipilimumab. All receptors derive from a human donor with non-small cell lung cancer whose response to radiotherapy plus ipilimumab could not be evaluated. Some clones in this sample may be carry-over from other donors' samples. CDR3s include the opening cysteine and the closing phenylalanine or tryptophan. A D gene is named only where the DNA matches it firmly. Some rows mark clone size as missing; the rest say once, few, many or name a class of expanded clone.

d_call	clone_size	v_call	j_call	cdr3_aa	cdr3_nt
TRBD1	-	TRBV28	TRBJ1-2	CASSPGTENYGYTF	TGTGCCAGCAGCCCAGGGACAGAAAACTATGGCTACACCTTC
-	-	TRBV18	TRBJ1-1	CASSPSPGEAFF	TGTGCCAGCTCACCGTCCCCAGGTGAAGCTTTCTTT
-	once	TRBV11-2	TRBJ1-3	CASSQGAAGNTIYF	TGTGCCAGCAGCCAAGGGGCGGCTGGAAACACCATATATTTT
TRBD1	-	TRBV4-1	TRBJ1-1	CASSQAHRGRTEAFF	TGCGCCAGCAGCCAAGCCCACAGGGGGCGTACTGAAGCTTTCTTT
TRBD2	-	TRBV9	TRBJ2-5	CASSELAGPQETQYF	TGTGCCAGCAGCGAGCTAGCGGGGCCGCAAGAGACCCAGTACTTC
TRBD2	-	TRBV9	TRBJ2-3	CASSPRGDYPTDTQYF	TGTGCCAGCAGCCCTCGAGGGGACTACCCCACAGATACGCAGTATTTT
TRBD2	once	TRBV27	TRBJ2-1	CASRSSGGSYNEQFF	TGTGCCAGCAGATCTAGCGGGGGGAGCTACAATGAGCAGTTCTTC
-	-	TRBV21-1	TRBJ1-5	CASSTRGGGQGGGQPQHF	TGTGCCAGCAGCACTCGAGGGGGGGGGCAGGGAGGAGGGCAGCCCCAGCATTTT
-	once	TRBV30	TRBJ1-2	CAWSDAHGGNYGYTF	TGTGCCTGGAGTGATGCCCATGGGGGGAACTATGGCTACACCTTC
TRBD2	-	TRBV7-3	TRBJ2-3	CASSFIAGADTQYF	TGTGCCAGCAGCTTCATAGCGGGCGCAGATACGCAGTATTTT
-	-	TRBV29-1	TRBJ2-1	CSVEDLGQSYNEQFF	TGCAGCGTTGAAGATCTTGGACAGTCCTACAATGAGCAGTTCTTC
TRBD2	-	TRBV6-4	TRBJ2-2	CASSGSRGRTGELFF	TGTGCCAGCAGTGGCTCGCGGGGGAGGACCGGGGAGCTGTTTTTT
-	-	TRBV5-6	TRBJ2-7	CASSLVSSSYEQYF	TGTGCCAGCAGCTTGGTATCGAGCTCCTACGAGCAGTACTTC
-	-	TRBV18	TRBJ2-2	CASSPQGNTGELFF	TGTGCCAGCTCGCCCCAGGGGAACACCGGGGAGCTGTTTTTT
-	few	TRBV5-1	TRBJ2-1	CASSTRDGSYNEQFF	TGCGCCAGCAGCACGCGGGACGGATCCTACAATGAGCAGTTCTTC
TRBD1	-	TRBV18	TRBJ2-3	CASSPWDRSTDTQYF	TGTGCCAGCTCACCATGGGACAGGAGCACAGATACGCAGTATTTT
-	-	TRBV5-1	TRBJ1-1	CASSHLGRGDTEAFF	TGCGCCAGCAGCCACCTGGGGCGGGGGGACACTGAAGCTTTCTTT
TRBD2	medium-sized	TRBV4-1	TRBJ2-3	CASSHPVAGGADTQYF	TGCGCCAGCAGCCACCCCGTGGCGGGGGGGGCAGATACGCAGTATTTT
TRBD2	-	TRBV7-2	TRBJ2-5	CASSPGASGGAETQYF	TGTGCCAGCTCCCCGGGGGCTAGCGGGGGGGCGGAGACCCAGTACTTC
-	-	TRBV5-4	TRBJ2-7	CASSRSTGHNEQYF	TGTGCCAGCAGCAGGAGTACCGGCCACAACGAGCAGTACTTC
-	-	TRBV6-4	TRBJ2-2	CATPWTANTGELFF	TGTGCCACCCCTTGGACAGCGAACACCGGGGAGCTGTTTTTT
TRBD2	-	TRBV11-2	TRBJ2-4	CASSSGLAGWDIQYF	TGTGCCAGCAGCTCGGGACTAGCGGGGTGGGACATTCAGTACTTC
-	-	TRBV7-2	TRBJ1-5	CASSLEAGVSNQPQHF	TGTGCCAGCAGCTTAGAGGCGGGGGTGAGCAATCAGCCCCAGCATTTT
-	-	TRBV7-8	TRBJ1-4	CASSQATDPVFF	TGTGCCAGCAGTCAGGCAACAGACCCGGTGTTTTTT
-	-	TRBV2	TRBJ1-5	CASSTRTANNQPQHF	TGTGCCAGCAGTACCCGGACAGCAAACAATCAGCCCCAGCATTTT
-	-	TRBV19	TRBJ1-5	CASRGRDSRQPQHF	TGTGCCAGTAGGGGTAGGGACTCGAGGCAGCCCCAGCATTTT
TRBD1	-	TRBV11-2	TRBJ2-2	CASREGATGELFF	TGTGCCAGCAGAGAGGGGGCAACCGGGGAGCTGTTTTTT
-	-	TRBV28	TRBJ2-7	CASSVLGASYEQYF	TGTGCCAGCAGTGTGCTAGGCGCCTCCTACGAGCAGTACTTC
-	-	TRBV6-1	TRBJ1-3	CASSVHRGSGGNTIYF	TGTGCCAGCAGTGTCCACAGAGGCTCGGGGGGAAACACCATATATTTT
-	-	TRBV2	TRBJ2-7	CASSSKEGSEQYF	TGTGCCAGCAGCTCCAAAGAGGGATCCGAGCAGTACTTC
TRBD1	-	TRBV5-6	TRBJ1-6	CASSLADRGYSPLHF	TGTGCCAGCAGCTTGGCGGACAGGGGCTATTCACCCCTCCACTTT
-	-	TRBV5-4	TRBJ2-5	CASSLRGTQETQYF	TGTGCCAGCAGCTTGAGGGGGACCCAAGAGACCCAGTACTTC